Presented here are 6 T cell receptor beta chains from one specimen sequenced in a study of blood T cell repertoires in COVID-19. TCRdb keeps only in-frame clones here, not all; method: immunoSEQ multiplex PCR. The data show roughly 280,000 clones, approximately 91% seen once. The sequencing sample was made of peripheral blood. The receptors were sampled from a man in his fifties or sixties with acute or convalescent COVID-19.

J is TRBJ2-2 and V is TRBV5-1; tentatively, D is TRBD2 (5 bases). Germline CDR1 SGHRS, CDR2 YFSETQ. Trimming removed 6 bases from V and 0 bases from J, with 15 bases in between. This CDR3 has 16 amino acids. Written as DNA, the CDR3 is TGCGCCAGCATCAGAGGGATGGCAGCGAACACCGGGGAGCTGTTTTTT. This codes for CASIRGMAANTGELFF.

The genes are TRBV10-1 and TRBJ2-2; possibly TRBD2 for D (5 bases). The CDR3 is made up of 12 amino acids. V shed 3 bases and J shed 7 bases, with 6 bases lying between them. Germline CDR1 WNHNN, CDR2 SYGVQD (reference sequence). The CDR3 loop is CASSDRGGELFF. In DNA form, the CDR3 reads TGCGCCAGCAGTGATCGGGGCGGGGAGCTGTTTTTT.

The chain links TRBV19 to TRBJ1-4; perhaps TRBD1 as D (6 bases). The V and J ends lost 6 bases and 5 bases respectively, with 16 bases between them. The germline CDR1 and CDR2 sequences are LNHDA and SQIVND (reference sequence). This CDR3 has 15 amino acids. The CDR3 coding sequence is TGTGCCAGTAGGGGTCCGGGACAAGCGAATGAAAAACTGTTTTTT. The encoded protein is CASRGPGQANEKLFF.

This clone appeared a single time. The V call is TRBV7-3, the J call TRBJ2-1; possibly TRBD1 for D (7 bases). This CDR3 is built from 16 residues. V lost 1 base and J lost 8, with 18 bases in between. Germline V gene data show CDR1 as SGHTA and CDR2 as FQGTGA. DNA for the CDR3: TGTGCCAGCAGCTTAAACCCCGGGACAGCGGGCGATGAGCAGTTCTTC. Translated: CASSLNPGTAGDEQFF.

This clone has just one count. This rearrangement joins TRBV3-1 (or the pseudogene TRBV3-2) to TRBJ1-2; possibly TRBD1 for D (6 bases). The germline gives CDR1 LGHDT, CDR2 YNNKEL (reference sequence). V gave up 4 bases and J gave up 0 bases, with 12 bases separating them. This CDR3 region has 15 residues. The CDR3 nucleotides read TGTGCCAGCAGCCGACAGGCGGGAGCTAACTATGGCTACACCTTC. Amino acid sequence: CASSRQAGANYGYTF.

The chain joins TRBV7-9 to TRBJ2-1; possibly TRBD1 for D (7 bases). Germline assignment: CDR1 SEHNR and CDR2 FQNEAQ (reference sequence). CDR3 length: 15 residues. V lost 4 bases and J 4 bases, leaving 14 bases between the germline ends. The CDR3 is CASSSPAGGYNEQFF. CDR3 nucleotide sequence: TGTGCCAGCAGCTCCCCGGCAGGGGGGTACAATGAGCAGTTCTTC.